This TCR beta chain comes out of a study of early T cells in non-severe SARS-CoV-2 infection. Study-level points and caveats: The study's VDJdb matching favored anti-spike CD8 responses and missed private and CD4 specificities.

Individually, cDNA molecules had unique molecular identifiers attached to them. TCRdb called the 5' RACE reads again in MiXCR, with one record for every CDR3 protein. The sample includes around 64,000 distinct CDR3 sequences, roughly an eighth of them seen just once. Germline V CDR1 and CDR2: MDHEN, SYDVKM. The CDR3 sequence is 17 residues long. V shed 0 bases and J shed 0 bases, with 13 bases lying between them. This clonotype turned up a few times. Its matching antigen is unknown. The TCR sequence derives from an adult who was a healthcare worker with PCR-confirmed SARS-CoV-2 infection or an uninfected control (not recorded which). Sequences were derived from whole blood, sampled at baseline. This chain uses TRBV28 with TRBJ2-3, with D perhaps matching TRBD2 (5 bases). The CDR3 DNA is TGTGCCAGCAGTTTATGGAAGGGAGATTTTAGCACAGATACGCAGTATTTT. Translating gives CASSLWKGDFSTDTQYF.